The source of this T cell receptor (beta chain) is a study of beta chain features in type 1 diabetes. The CDR3 has 14 amino acids. Trimming at V came to 1 base and at J to 7 bases, leaving 8 bases not matched to a gene. The germline gives CDR1 SQVTM, CDR2 ANQGSEA. This clone was seen just once. What was sequenced were expressed TCRB transcripts, since all of the isolated RNA had been reverse transcribed. Libraries were prepared by immunoSEQ multiplex PCR; TCRdb keeps only in-frame clonotypes and omits some of them. The table shows hundreds of thousands of clones, with over 11% occurring only once. The chain joins TRBV29-1 to TRBJ1-2; 8 bases align to TRBD1. The receptor was isolated from a man aged 30 to 45 in good health. Sequenced sample: naive CD4+ T cells from blood. CDR3 bases: TGCAGCGTTGAAGTCGGACAGGGATCGAGTGGCTACACCTTC. Its translation is CSVEVGQGSSGYTF.